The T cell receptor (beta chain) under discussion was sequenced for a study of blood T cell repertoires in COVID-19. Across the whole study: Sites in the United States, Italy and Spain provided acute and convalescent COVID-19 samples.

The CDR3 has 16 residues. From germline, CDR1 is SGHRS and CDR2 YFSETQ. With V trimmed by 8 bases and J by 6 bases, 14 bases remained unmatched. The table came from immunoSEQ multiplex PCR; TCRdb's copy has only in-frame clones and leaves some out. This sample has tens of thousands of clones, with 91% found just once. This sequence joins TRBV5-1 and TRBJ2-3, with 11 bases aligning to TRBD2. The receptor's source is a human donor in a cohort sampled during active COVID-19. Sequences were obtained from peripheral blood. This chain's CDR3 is CASTNLAGGPTDTQYF. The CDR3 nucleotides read TGCGCCAGTACAAATTTAGCGGGAGGGCCTACTGATACGCAGTATTTT.